This entry lists 9 T cell receptor beta chains sequenced from one sample in a study of T cells in tumors after PD-1 blockade. This table comes from immunoSEQ multiplex PCR, and its TCRdb copy is limited to in-frame clones, with some not included. The table lists roughly 49,000 clones, 81% of them singletons. Sequences were derived from PBMCs, sampled before anti-PD-1 treatment. The receptors shown here come from a human donor with basal cell carcinoma.

The chain links TRBV27 to TRBJ1-2; maybe TRBD1 (6 bases). Trimming shortened V by 2 bases and J by 1 base, and 20 bases separated the two germline ends. CDR1 is MNHEY, CDR2 SMNVEV, per germline (reference sequence). This CDR3 is built from 18 residues. CDR3 amino acids: CASSLLGAGVSHNYGYTF. The CDR3 DNA is TGTGCCAGCAGTTTACTTGGGGCAGGGGTCTCCCATAACTATGGCTACACCTTC.

V and J are TRBV29-1 and TRBJ1-1; unclear D gene. The CDR3 is 13 amino acids. Germline V gives CDR1 SQVTM, CDR2 ANQGSEA. V was clipped by 5 bases and J by 4 bases, with 14 bases between them. CDR3 protein: CSVRREEATEAFF. The CDR3 DNA reads as TGCAGCGTTCGAAGGGAGGAGGCCACTGAAGCTTTCTTT. The full variable domain, in which reference TRBV29-1 and TRBJ1-1 provide the parts outside the CDR3, is SAVISQKPSRDICQRGTSLTIQCQVDSQVTMMFWYRQQPGQSLTLIATANQGSEATYESGFVIDKFPISRPNLTFSTLTVSNMSPEDSSIYLCSVRREEATEAFFGQGTRLTVV.

The chain employs TRBV7-2 and TRBJ1-5; D ambiguous. The CDR3 is made up of 13 amino acids. CDR1 is SGHTA and CDR2 is FQGNSA in the germline V gene. Trimming removed 0 bases from V and 6 bases from J, with 6 bases in between. This chain's CDR3 is CASSLAAAQPQHF. CDR3 sequence (DNA): TGTGCCAGCAGCTTAGCTGCGGCTCAGCCCCAGCATTTT.

The chain joins TRBV5-1 to TRBJ1-4, with a weak D call TRBD1 (6 bases). The germline V gene has CDR1 SGHRS and CDR2 YFSETQ. The CDR3 covers 15 residues. The germline V and J ends were trimmed by 0 bases and 5 bases, with 11 bases remaining between them. The CDR3 here is CASSLAWGPNEKLFF. CDR3 bases: TGCGCCAGCAGCTTGGCCTGGGGGCCGAATGAAAAACTGTTTTTT.

The rearrangement links TRBV11-3 to TRBJ1-1; D ambiguous. The CDR3 totals 13 residues. V lost 1 base to trimming and J lost 0 bases, with 3 bases between them. Germline V gives CDR1 SGHNT, CDR2 YENEEA. The DNA of the CDR3 is TGTGCCAGCAGCTTAGCAATGAACACTGAAGCTTTCTTT. It encodes CASSLAMNTEAFF. Full variable domain (rest looked up from reference TRBV11-3 and TRBJ1-1): EAGVVQSPRYKIIEKKQPVAFWCNPISGHNTLYWYLQNLGQGPELLIRYENEEAVDDSQLPKDRFSAERLKGVDSTLKIQPAELGDSAVYLCASSLAMNTEAFFGQGTRLTVV.

This clone has more than one count but fewer than ten. The gene calls are TRBV7-8 and TRBJ2-1; weak D call: TRBD1 (6 bases). The germline V gene encodes CDR1 SGHVS and CDR2 FQNEAQ. The CDR3 length is 14 residues. Trimming took off 1 base at V and 9 bases at J, with 13 bases between the two ends. DNA of the CDR3: TGTGCCAGCAGCTTAGTGTCAGGGGAGCGTGAGCAGTTCTTC. Translation gives CASSLVSGEREQFF.

J is TRBJ2-5 and V is TRBV7-2; D is ambiguous. The CDR3 is 15 residues long. V was pared by 1 base and J by 1 base, with 10 bases between. Germline CDR1 reads SGHTA; CDR2 reads FQGNSA. The CDR3, as DNA: TGTGCCAGCAGCTTAGATGGTAGGGCCCAAGAGACCCAGTACTTC. Its protein is CASSLDGRAQETQYF.

The rearrangement uses TRBV6-6 and TRBJ1-1, with 7 bases fitting TRBD1. V shed 2 bases, J shed 7 bases, and the junction held 4 bases outside the gene matches. Germline V gene sequence: CDR1 MNHNY, CDR2 SVGAGI (reference sequence). This CDR3 has 13 amino acids. CDR3 amino acids: CASSYVRDSEAFF. DNA for the CDR3: TGTGCCAGCAGTTACGTCCGGGACAGTGAAGCTTTCTTT.

The chain has TRBV12-5 and TRBJ2-3; unclear D gene. Germline V gives CDR1 LGHNT, CDR2 FRNRAP. V lost 6 bases to trimming and J lost 0 bases, with 7 bases between them. The CDR3 runs to 13 residues. Here the CDR3 reads CASGPTSTDTQYF. The CDR3, as DNA: TGTGCTAGTGGGCCCACAAGCACAGATACGCAGTATTTT.